The T cell receptor (beta chain) described here comes from a study of cytomegalovirus exposure and HLA in healthy donors. Findings and caveats of the study: In an earlier analysis, about 90% or about 30%: the productive usage of most TCR beta V segments. Later on, an analysis tied 15,000 to 20,000 TCR beta sequences to HLA alleles at 0.05 false discovery rate.

There are 12 residues in the CDR3. With 2 bases removed from V and 8 bases from J, the gap between germline ends came to 7 bases. Germline CDR1 reads LNHNV; CDR2 reads YYDKDF (reference sequence). In the case of this clone: Its antigen is as yet unknown.

The PCR had 60 Vbeta and 13 Jbeta primers. Here immunoSEQ multiplex PCR was the method, and the copy in TCRdb shows in-frame clones only, minus some. The table has around 60,000 clones, roughly 73% seen once; the top ten hold under 30%. J is TRBJ1-3 and V is TRBV15; D unclear. Source material: PBMCs. This clonotype was obtained from a woman aged 40 to 55 in good health and CMV-seropositive. CDR3 in DNA: TGTGCCACCAGCAGATCCACAGACACCATATATTTT. It yields the protein CATSRSTDTIYF.